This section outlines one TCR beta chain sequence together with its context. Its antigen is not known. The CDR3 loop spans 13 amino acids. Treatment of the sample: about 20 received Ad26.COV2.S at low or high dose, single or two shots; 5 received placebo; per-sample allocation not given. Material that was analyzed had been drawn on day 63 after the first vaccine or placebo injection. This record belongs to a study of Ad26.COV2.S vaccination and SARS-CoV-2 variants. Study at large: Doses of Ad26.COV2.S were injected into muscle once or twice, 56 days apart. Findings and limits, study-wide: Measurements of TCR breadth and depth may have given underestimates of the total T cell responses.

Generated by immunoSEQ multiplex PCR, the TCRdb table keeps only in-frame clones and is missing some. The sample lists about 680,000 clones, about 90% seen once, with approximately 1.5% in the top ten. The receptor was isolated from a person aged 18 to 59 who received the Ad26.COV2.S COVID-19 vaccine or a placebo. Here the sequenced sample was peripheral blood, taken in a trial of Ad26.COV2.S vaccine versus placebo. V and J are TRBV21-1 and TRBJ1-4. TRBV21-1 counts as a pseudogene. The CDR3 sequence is CASMTMAVGKLFF. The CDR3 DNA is TGTGCCAGCATGACGATGGCAGTAGGGAAACTGTTTTTT.